The rows below give T cell receptor beta chains drawn from one sample of a study of shared clonotypes between healthy human individuals. Measured with immunoSEQ multiplex PCR; TCRdb has only the in-frame clones, and not every one. The sample has roughly 2 million clones; approximately 94% are singletons. Sequencing was done on a sample of naive CD8+ T cells sorted from blood. All receptors come from a man between 18 and 29 years old in good health. Each CDR3 is given with its conserved first and last residue. D genes are given only for firm matches. Size is omitted from some rows. Given values are once, few, many or a class for expanded clones.

abundance: once
j_gene: TRBJ1-1
v_gene: TRBV13
d_gene: TRBD1
CDR3nt: TGTGCCAGCAGCTTAGCCGGGACAGGGGGCAACACTGAAGCTTTCTTT
CDR3aa: CASSLAGTGGNTEAFF

abundance: -
j_gene: TRBJ2-2
v_gene: TRBV5-4
d_gene: -
CDR3nt: TGTGCCAGCACCGGAGACAGTTGGAGCACCGGGGAGCTGTTTTTT
CDR3aa: CASTGDSWSTGELFF

abundance: -
j_gene: TRBJ1-2
v_gene: TRBV11-3
d_gene: TRBD1
CDR3nt: TGTGCCAGCAGCCCGAGGGGGCATGGCTACACCTTC
CDR3aa: CASSPRGHGYTF

abundance: -
j_gene: TRBJ1-2
v_gene: TRBV28
d_gene: -
CDR3nt: TGTGCCAGCAGGGAACCCGGGGGGAATGGCTACACCTTC
CDR3aa: CASREPGGNGYTF

abundance: few
j_gene: TRBJ2-7
v_gene: TRBV4-1
d_gene: -
CDR3nt: TGCGCCAGCAGCCAAGATCCAGGTAGGGACCAGTACTTC
CDR3aa: CASSQDPGRDQYF

abundance: -
j_gene: TRBJ2-5
v_gene: TRBV6-5
d_gene: TRBD2
CDR3nt: TGTGCCAGCAGTTACGGGGCCGGGACTACGCAAGAGACCCAGTACTTC
CDR3aa: CASSYGAGTTQETQYF

abundance: -
j_gene: TRBJ2-1
v_gene: TRBV6-1
d_gene: -
CDR3nt: TGTGCCAGCAGTGAAGTCCCACTCGATGAGCAGTTCTTC
CDR3aa: CASSEVPLDEQFF

abundance: -
j_gene: TRBJ1-2
v_gene: TRBV28
d_gene: TRBD1
CDR3nt: TGTGCCAGCAGTTTGGGGCAGGGGGCGCGTGATGGCTACACCTTC
CDR3aa: CASSLGQGARDGYTF

abundance: once
j_gene: TRBJ1-6
v_gene: TRBV28
d_gene: -
CDR3nt: TGTGCCAGCGGGCAGGGCTATTCACCCCTCCACTTT
CDR3aa: CASGQGYSPLHF

abundance: -
j_gene: TRBJ1-1
v_gene: TRBV14
d_gene: -
CDR3nt: TGTGCCAGCAGCCAACTTACCGACGGTGAAGCTTTCTTT
CDR3aa: CASSQLTDGEAFF

abundance: -
j_gene: TRBJ1-2
v_gene: TRBV6-1
d_gene: -
CDR3nt: TGTGCCAGCAGTGTCCAGGGGCTAGGCACCTTC
CDR3aa: CASSVQGLGTF

abundance: -
j_gene: TRBJ1-3
v_gene: TRBV13
d_gene: -
CDR3nt: TGTGCCAGCAGCTTAAGGGGACAATCCGGAAACACCATATATTTT
CDR3aa: CASSLRGQSGNTIYF

abundance: -
j_gene: TRBJ2-7
v_gene: TRBV6-5
d_gene: -
CDR3nt: TGTGCCAGCAGTTACGGGTCCCAGCACTCCGAGCAGTACTTC
CDR3aa: CASSYGSQHSEQYF

abundance: once
j_gene: TRBJ1-4
v_gene: TRBV9
d_gene: -
CDR3nt: TGTGCCAGCAGCCTGGGGCAGGGTAATGAAAAACTGTTTTTT
CDR3aa: CASSLGQGNEKLFF

abundance: -
j_gene: TRBJ2-1
v_gene: TRBV27
d_gene: TRBD2
CDR3nt: TGTGCCAGCAGTTCTCGACTAGCGGGGGGCTCCTACAATGAGCAGTTCTTC
CDR3aa: CASSSRLAGGSYNEQFF

abundance: few
j_gene: TRBJ2-3
v_gene: TRBV7-9
d_gene: -
CDR3nt: TGTGCCAGCAGCTTACCGGGATCAGATACGCAGTATTTT
CDR3aa: CASSLPGSDTQYF

abundance: once
j_gene: TRBJ2-1
v_gene: TRBV7-2
d_gene: -
CDR3nt: TGTGCCAGCAGCCTGCCGATTAGCGGCAATGAGCAGTTCTTC
CDR3aa: CASSLPISGNEQFF

abundance: -
j_gene: TRBJ2-3
v_gene: TRBV28
d_gene: TRBD1
CDR3nt: TGTGCCAGCAGGGGTACCCGGGACAGGGGCACAGATACGCAGTATTTT
CDR3aa: CASRGTRDRGTDTQYF

abundance: -
j_gene: TRBJ2-3
v_gene: TRBV9
d_gene: -
CDR3nt: TGTGCCAGCAGCGTAGGCGGGACAGATACGCAGTATTTT
CDR3aa: CASSVGGTDTQYF

abundance: -
j_gene: TRBJ2-7
v_gene: TRBV5-4
d_gene: TRBD2
CDR3nt: TGTGCCAGCAGCTTGGCCCGCGGGAGTGTTTACGAGCAGTACTTC
CDR3aa: CASSLARGSVYEQYF

abundance: -
j_gene: TRBJ2-7
v_gene: TRBV10-2
d_gene: -
CDR3nt: TGCGCCAGCAGGGAGGACGTTTTATACGAGCAGTACTTC
CDR3aa: CASREDVLYEQYF

abundance: -
j_gene: TRBJ2-5
v_gene: TRBV5-6
d_gene: TRBD2
CDR3nt: TGTGCCAGCAGCTTGTCCTCTAGCGGGATACAAGAGACCCAGTACTTC
CDR3aa: CASSLSSSGIQETQYF

abundance: -
j_gene: TRBJ2-7
v_gene: TRBV6-6
d_gene: -
CDR3nt: TGTGCCAGCAGTTACTCCGAGGGGGAGCAGTACTTC
CDR3aa: CASSYSEGEQYF

abundance: -
j_gene: TRBJ2-7
v_gene: TRBV19
d_gene: -
CDR3nt: TGTGCCAGTAGTCCCACGGGAGCTGAGCAGTACTTC
CDR3aa: CASSPTGAEQYF

abundance: once
j_gene: TRBJ2-7
v_gene: TRBV27
d_gene: TRBD2
CDR3nt: TGTGCCAGCACCGGACCCACTAGCGGGGGGCCCTACGAGCAGTACTTC
CDR3aa: CASTGPTSGGPYEQYF

abundance: -
j_gene: TRBJ2-3
v_gene: TRBV6-5
d_gene: -
CDR3nt: TGTGCCAGCAGTTACGGCGGGACCACAGATACGCAGTATTTT
CDR3aa: CASSYGGTTDTQYF